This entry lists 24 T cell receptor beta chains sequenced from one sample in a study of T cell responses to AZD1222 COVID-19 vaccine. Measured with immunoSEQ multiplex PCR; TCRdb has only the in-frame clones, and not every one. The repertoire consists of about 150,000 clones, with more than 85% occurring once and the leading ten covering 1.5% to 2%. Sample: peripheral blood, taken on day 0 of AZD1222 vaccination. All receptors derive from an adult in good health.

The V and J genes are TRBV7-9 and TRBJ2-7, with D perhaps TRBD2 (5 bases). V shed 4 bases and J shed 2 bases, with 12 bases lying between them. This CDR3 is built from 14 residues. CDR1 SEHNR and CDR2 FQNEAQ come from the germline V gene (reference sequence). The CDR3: CASSYEGPAYEQYF. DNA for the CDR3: TGTGCCAGCAGCTATGAGGGCCCAGCCTACGAGCAGTACTTC.

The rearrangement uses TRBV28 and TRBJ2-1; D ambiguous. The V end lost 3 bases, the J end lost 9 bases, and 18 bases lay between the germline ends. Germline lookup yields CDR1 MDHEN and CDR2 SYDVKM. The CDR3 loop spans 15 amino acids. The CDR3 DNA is TGTGCCAGCAGTTTCATTGGGATGCCAAACGGTGAGCAGTTCTTC. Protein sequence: CASSFIGMPNGEQFF.

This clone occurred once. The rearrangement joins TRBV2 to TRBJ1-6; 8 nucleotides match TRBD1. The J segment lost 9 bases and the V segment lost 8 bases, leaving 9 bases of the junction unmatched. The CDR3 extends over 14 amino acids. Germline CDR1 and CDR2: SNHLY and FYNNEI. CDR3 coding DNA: TGTGCCAGCCTTGACAGGGGAATGGCTTCACCCCTCCACTTT. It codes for CASLDRGMASPLHF. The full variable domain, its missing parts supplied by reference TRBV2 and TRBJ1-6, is EPEVTQTPSHQVTQMGQEVILRCVPISNHLYFYWYRQILGQKVEFLVSFYNNEISEKSEIFDDQFSVERPDGSNFTLKIRSTKLEDSAMYFCASLDRGMASPLHFGNGTRLTVT.

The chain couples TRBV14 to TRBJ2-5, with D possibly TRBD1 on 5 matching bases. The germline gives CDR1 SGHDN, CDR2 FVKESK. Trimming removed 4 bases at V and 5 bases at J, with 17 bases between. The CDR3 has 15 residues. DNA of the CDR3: TGTGCCAGCAGCCCTTGGCAGGGCGTAAGTGAGACCCAGTACTTC. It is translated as CASSPWQGVSETQYF. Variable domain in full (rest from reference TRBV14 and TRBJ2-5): EAGVTQFPSHSVIEKGQTVTLRCDPISGHDNLYWYRRVMGKEIKFLLHFVKESKQDESGMPNNRFLAERTGGTYSTLKVQPAELEDSGVYFCASSPWQGVSETQYFGPGTRLLVL.

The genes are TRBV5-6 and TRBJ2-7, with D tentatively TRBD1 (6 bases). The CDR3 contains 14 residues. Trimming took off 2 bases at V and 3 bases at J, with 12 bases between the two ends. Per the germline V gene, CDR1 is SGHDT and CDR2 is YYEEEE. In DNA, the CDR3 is TGTGCCAGCAGCTTTTCCGGGACACGCTACGAGCAGTACTTC. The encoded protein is CASSFSGTRYEQYF.

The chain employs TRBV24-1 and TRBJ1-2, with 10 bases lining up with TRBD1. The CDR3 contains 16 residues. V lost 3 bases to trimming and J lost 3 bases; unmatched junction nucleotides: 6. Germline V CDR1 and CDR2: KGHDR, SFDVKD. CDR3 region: CATSDRGTGEDYGYTF. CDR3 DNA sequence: TGTGCCACCAGTGATCGGGGGACAGGGGAGGACTATGGCTACACCTTC.

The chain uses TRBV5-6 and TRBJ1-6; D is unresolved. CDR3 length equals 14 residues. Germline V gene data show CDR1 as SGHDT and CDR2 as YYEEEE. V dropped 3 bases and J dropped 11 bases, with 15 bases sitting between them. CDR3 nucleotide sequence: TGTGCCAGCAGCTCTAGTGCCGGGAGGACACCCCTCCACTTT. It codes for CASSSSAGRTPLHF.

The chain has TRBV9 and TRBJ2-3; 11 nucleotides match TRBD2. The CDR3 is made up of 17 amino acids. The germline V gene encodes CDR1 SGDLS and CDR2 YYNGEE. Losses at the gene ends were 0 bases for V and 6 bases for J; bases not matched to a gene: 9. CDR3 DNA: TGTGCCAGCAGCGTAGCGGTAGCGGGAGGGCTAGCGGATACGCAGTATTTT. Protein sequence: CASSVAVAGGLADTQYF.

In nucleotides, the CDR3 is TGTGCCAGCAGGGACAGGGACACTGAAGCTTTCTTT. Residues: CASRDRDTEAFF. The chain carries TRBV12-3 or TRBV12-4 and TRBJ1-1, with 8 bases aligning to TRBD1. The trim removed 6 bases at V and 3 bases at J, leaving 0 bases unmatched. The CDR3 consists of 12 residues.

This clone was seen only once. The CDR3 spells CASDSSDAYEQYF. The CDR3 DNA follows: TGTGCCAGCGATTCTAGCGACGCCTACGAGCAGTACTTC. The chain is built from TRBV21-1 and TRBJ2-7; the table assigns TRBD2, which was not confirmed against the DNA. TRBV21-1 is tagged as a pseudogene. The CDR3 extends over 13 amino acids.

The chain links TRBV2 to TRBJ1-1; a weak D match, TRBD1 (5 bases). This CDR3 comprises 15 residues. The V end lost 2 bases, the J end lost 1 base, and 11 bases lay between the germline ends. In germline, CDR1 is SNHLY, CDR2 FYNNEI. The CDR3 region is CASSETSTGNTEAFF. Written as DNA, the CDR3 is TGTGCCAGCAGTGAAACCAGCACAGGGAACACTGAAGCTTTCTTT.

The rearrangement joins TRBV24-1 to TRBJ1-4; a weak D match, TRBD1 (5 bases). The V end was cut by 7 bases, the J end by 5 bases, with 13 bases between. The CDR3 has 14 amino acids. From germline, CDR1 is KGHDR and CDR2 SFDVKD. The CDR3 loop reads CATSPGTLNEKLFF. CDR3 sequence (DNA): TGTGCCACCAGCCCCGGGACGTTAAATGAAAAACTGTTTTTT.

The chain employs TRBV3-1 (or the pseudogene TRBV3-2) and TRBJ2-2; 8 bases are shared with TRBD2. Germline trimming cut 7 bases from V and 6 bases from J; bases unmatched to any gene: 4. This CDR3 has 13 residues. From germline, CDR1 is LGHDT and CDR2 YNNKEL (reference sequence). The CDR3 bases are TGTGCCAGCAATGGACTAGCCTCCGGGGAGCTGTTTTTT. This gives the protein CASNGLASGELFF.

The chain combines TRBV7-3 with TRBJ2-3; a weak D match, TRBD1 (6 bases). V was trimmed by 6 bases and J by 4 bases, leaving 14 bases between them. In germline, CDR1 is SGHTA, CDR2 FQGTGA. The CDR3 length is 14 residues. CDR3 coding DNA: TGTGCCAGCAGTGGGGGCGCCGGATCAGATACGCAGTATTTT. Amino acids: CASSGGAGSDTQYF.

CDR3 amino acids: CASSASGRAYNEQFF. The CDR3, as DNA: TGTGCCAGCAGCGCCAGCGGGAGGGCCTACAATGAGCAGTTCTTC. The rearrangement joins TRBV9 to TRBJ2-1; TRBD2 aligns across 10 bases. Germline values: CDR1 SGDLS, CDR2 YYNGEE. This CDR3 spans 15 amino acids. The trim removed 3 bases at V and 2 bases at J, leaving 2 bases unmatched.

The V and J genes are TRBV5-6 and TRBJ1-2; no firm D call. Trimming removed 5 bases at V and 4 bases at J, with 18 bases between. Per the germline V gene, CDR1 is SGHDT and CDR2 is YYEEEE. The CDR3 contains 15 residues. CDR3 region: CASSSGLLVSYGYTF. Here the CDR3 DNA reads TGTGCCAGCAGTTCGGGGTTACTAGTTAGCTATGGCTACACCTTC.

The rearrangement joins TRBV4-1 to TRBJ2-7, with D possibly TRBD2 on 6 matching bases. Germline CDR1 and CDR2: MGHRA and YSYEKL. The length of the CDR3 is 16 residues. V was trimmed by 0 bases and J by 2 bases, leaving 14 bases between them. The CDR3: CASSQDSVTRAYEQYF. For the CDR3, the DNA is TGCGCCAGCAGCCAAGATTCTGTGACTAGGGCCTACGAGCAGTACTTC.

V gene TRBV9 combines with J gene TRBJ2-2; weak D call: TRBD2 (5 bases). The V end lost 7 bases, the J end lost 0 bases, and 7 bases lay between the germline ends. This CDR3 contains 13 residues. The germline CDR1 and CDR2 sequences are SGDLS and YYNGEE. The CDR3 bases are TGTGCCAGCTTGCGGGCGAACACCGGGGAGCTGTTTTTT. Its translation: CASLRANTGELFF. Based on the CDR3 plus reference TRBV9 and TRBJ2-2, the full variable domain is DSGVTQTPKHLITATGQRVTLRCSPRSGDLSVYWYQQSLDQGLQFLIQYYNGEERAKGNILERFSAQQFPDLHSELNLSSLELGDSALYFCASLRANTGELFFGEGSRLTVL.

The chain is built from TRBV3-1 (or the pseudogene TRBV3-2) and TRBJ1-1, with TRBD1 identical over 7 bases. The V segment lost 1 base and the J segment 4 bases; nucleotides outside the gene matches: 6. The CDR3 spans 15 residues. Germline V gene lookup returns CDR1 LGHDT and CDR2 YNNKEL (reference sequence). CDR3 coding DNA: TGTGCCAGCAGCCAAGGGGCAGGGGGTTTCACTGAAGCTTTCTTT. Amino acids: CASSQGAGGFTEAFF.

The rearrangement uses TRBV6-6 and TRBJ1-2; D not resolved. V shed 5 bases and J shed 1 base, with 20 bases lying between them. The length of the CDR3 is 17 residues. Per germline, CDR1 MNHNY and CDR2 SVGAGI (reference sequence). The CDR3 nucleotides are TGTGCCAGCAGTCCCTTCCCCGTTGCCAGGCTTAACTATGGCTACACCTTC. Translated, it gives CASSPFPVARLNYGYTF.

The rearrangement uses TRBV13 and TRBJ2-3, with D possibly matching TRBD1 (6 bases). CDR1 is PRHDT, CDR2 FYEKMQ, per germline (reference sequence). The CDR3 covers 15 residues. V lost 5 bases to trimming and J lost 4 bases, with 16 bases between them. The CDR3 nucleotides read TGTGCCAGCAGCCCTCAGGGGTACCCCCCAGATACGCAGTATTTT. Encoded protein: CASSPQGYPPDTQYF. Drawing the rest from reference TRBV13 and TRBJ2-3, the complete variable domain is AAGVIQSPRHLIKEKRETATLKCYPIPRHDTVYWYQQGPGQDPQFLISFYEKMQSDKGSIPDRFSAQQFSDYHSELNMSSLELGDSALYFCASSPQGYPPDTQYFGPGTRLTVL.

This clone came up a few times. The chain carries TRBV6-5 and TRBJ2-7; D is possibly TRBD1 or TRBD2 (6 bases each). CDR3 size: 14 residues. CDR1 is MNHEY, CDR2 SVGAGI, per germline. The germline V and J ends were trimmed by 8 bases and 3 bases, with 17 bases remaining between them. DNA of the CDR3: TGTGCCAGCTCCCAAGGGGGGAGCAGCTACGAGCAGTACTTC. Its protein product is CASSQGGSSYEQYF.

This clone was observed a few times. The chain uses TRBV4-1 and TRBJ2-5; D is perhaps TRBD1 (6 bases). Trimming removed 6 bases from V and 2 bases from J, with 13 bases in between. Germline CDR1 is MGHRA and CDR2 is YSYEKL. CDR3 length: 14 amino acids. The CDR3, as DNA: TGCGCCAGCAGGACGGCAGGGGCGCAAGAGACCCAGTACTTC. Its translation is CASRTAGAQETQYF.

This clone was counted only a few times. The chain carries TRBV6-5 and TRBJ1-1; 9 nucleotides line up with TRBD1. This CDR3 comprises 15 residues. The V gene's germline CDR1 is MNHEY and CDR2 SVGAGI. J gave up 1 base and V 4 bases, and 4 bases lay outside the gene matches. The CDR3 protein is CASSLQTGGNTEAFF. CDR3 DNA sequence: TGTGCCAGCAGTTTGCAGACAGGGGGGAACACTGAAGCTTTCTTT.